Sequencing of this T cell receptor (beta chain) was carried out in a study of blood T cell repertoires in COVID-19. Background on the study: Material from acute and convalescent COVID-19 was sourced from the United States, Italy and Spain. PBMCs, B-cell-depleted T cells, or T cells were the source of the cDNA or gDNA that made up the material.

Some clones are missing from TCRdb's copy, which holds only in-frame ones; the method was immunoSEQ multiplex PCR. This table has fewer than 130,000 clones, about three quarters appearing once. Trimming removed 5 bases from V and 8 bases from J; junction bases left unmatched: 12. CDR1 LGHNA and CDR2 YSLEER come from the germline V gene. The CDR3 covers 15 residues. The V and J genes are TRBV4-3 and TRBJ1-2; 9 bases line up with TRBD1. This sequence originates from an elderly woman with active or convalescent COVID-19. Sequencing input: peripheral blood. CDR3 bases: TGCGCCAGCAGCAAACCGGGACAGGGAATAATCGGCTACACCTTC. It is translated as CASSKPGQGIIGYTF.